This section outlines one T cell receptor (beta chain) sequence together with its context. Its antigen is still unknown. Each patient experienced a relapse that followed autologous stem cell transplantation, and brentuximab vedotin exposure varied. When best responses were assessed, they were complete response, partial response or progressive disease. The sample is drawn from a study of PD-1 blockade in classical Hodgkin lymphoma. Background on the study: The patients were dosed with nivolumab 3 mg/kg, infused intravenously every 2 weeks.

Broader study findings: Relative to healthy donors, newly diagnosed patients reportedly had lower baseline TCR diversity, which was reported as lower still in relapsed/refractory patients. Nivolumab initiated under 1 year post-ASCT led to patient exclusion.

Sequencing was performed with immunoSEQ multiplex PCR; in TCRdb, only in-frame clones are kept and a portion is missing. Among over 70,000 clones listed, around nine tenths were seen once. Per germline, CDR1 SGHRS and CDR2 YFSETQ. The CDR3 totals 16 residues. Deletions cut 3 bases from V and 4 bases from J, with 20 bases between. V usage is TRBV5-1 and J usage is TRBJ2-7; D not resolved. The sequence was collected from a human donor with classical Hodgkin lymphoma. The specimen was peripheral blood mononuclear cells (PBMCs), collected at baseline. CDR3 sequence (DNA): TGCGCCAGCAGCTCCTACGGCATTGGGGTGGGGTACGAGCAGTACTTC. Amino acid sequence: CASSSYGIGVGYEQYF.